Below are 26 T cell receptor beta chains sequenced from a single sample in a study of shared clonotypes between healthy human individuals. Assay used: immunoSEQ multiplex PCR; TCRdb lists only in-frame clones, some missing. The repertoire consists of about 870,000 clones, with about 92% occurring once and the leading ten covering around 24%. Positively selected for CCR7, the CD45RO-negative cells used as naive CD8 cells excluded terminally differentiated effector memory CD45RA+ cells. The sample was naive CD8+ T cells sorted from blood. The receptors were sampled from a man aged 30 to 45 in good health.

This clone was seen more than once but under ten times. The chain uses TRBV11-2 and TRBJ2-3; 11 bases fit TRBD2. CDR3 length: 17 amino acids. V shed 5 bases and J 2 bases; nucleotides not matched to a gene: 9. Germline V gives CDR1 SGHAT, CDR2 FQNNGV. This chain's CDR3 is CASSRTTLAGVTDTQYF. The CDR3 region has the DNA TGTGCCAGCAGCCGTACCACACTAGCGGGAGTCACAGATACGCAGTATTTT. Complete variable domain (other parts from reference TRBV11-2 and TRBJ2-3): EAGVAQSPRYKIIEKRQSVAFWCNPISGHATLYWYQQILGQGPKLLIQFQNNGVVDDSQLPKDRFSAERLKGVDSTLKIQPAKLEDSAVYLCASSRTTLAGVTDTQYFGPGTRLTVL.

The chain combines TRBV5-4 with TRBJ2-3, with D maybe TRBD1 (6 bases). CDR3 size: 15 residues. CDR1 is SGHNT, CDR2 YYREEE, per germline (reference sequence). Trimming took off 0 bases at V and 0 bases at J, with 8 bases between the two ends. CDR3: CASSLAGQSTDTQYF. The DNA of the CDR3 is TGTGCCAGCAGCTTGGCTGGACAGAGCACAGATACGCAGTATTTT. Complete variable domain (other parts from reference TRBV5-4 and TRBJ2-3): ETGVTQSPTHLIKTRGQQVTLRCSSQSGHNTVSWYQQALGQGPQFIFQYYREEENGRGNFPPRFSGLQFPNYSSELNVNALELDDSALYLCASSLAGQSTDTQYFGPGTRLTVL.

The rearrangement uses TRBV5-6 and TRBJ2-3; 13 bases align to TRBD2. CDR1 is SGHDT and CDR2 is YYEEEE in the germline V gene. V was pared by 4 bases and J by 0 bases, with 11 bases of the junction left unmatched. This CDR3 is 19 amino acids long. The DNA for the CDR3 is TGTGCCAGCAGCGGCGTGAATCCGGGACTAGCGGGAAGCACAGATACGCAGTATTTT. Protein sequence: CASSGVNPGLAGSTDTQYF.

The rearrangement joins TRBV11-2 to TRBJ1-2, with D possibly being TRBD1 (6 bases). The CDR3 is made up of 14 amino acids. Germline loops: CDR1 SGHAT, CDR2 FQNNGV. Trimming stripped 1 base from V and 8 bases from J, with 14 bases between. Here the CDR3 reads CASSLVHREGGYTF. In DNA form, the CDR3 reads TGTGCCAGCAGCTTAGTCCACAGGGAGGGAGGCTACACCTTC.

The V call is TRBV4-1, the J call TRBJ2-7, with D possibly TRBD2 on 6 matching bases. Germline lookup yields CDR1 MGHRA and CDR2 YSYEKL. V was cut by 2 bases and J by 5 bases, with 19 bases left in between. The CDR3 has 16 residues. The DNA for the CDR3 is TGCGCCAGCAGCCAACTACTGGGACTGTATGACCACGAGCAGTACTTC. It is translated as CASSQLLGLYDHEQYF.

This chain uses TRBV27 with TRBJ2-7, with D possibly matching TRBD2 (6 bases). V was pared by 3 bases and J by 3 bases, with 12 bases between. CDR3 length: 14 residues. Germline values: CDR1 MNHEY, CDR2 SMNVEV (reference sequence). The CDR3 here is CASSFTGEYYEQYF. The CDR3 region has the DNA TGTGCCAGCAGTTTTACGGGGGAGTACTACGAGCAGTACTTC.

V usage is TRBV6-1 and J usage is TRBJ2-1; D ambiguous. Germline V gene data show CDR1 as MNHNS and CDR2 as SASEGT. V was pared by 10 bases and J by 4 bases, with 17 bases between. The CDR3 is 14 residues long. CDR3 in DNA: TGTGCCACATCCCGGGCCCTCGCTTACAATGAGCAGTTCTTC. Its protein product is CATSRALAYNEQFF.

The rearrangement joins TRBV7-6 to TRBJ2-7; 7 bases are shared with TRBD2. Per the germline V gene, CDR1 is SGHVS and CDR2 is FNYEAQ. CDR3 length equals 15 residues. With V trimmed by 1 base and J by 2 bases, 5 bases remained unmatched. CDR3 bases: TGTGCCAGCAGCTTAGTGGCGGGAGTCCCCTACGAGCAGTACTTC. Amino acid sequence: CASSLVAGVPYEQYF.

V and J are TRBV27 and TRBJ2-1; 11 bases are shared with TRBD2. V was clipped by 7 bases and J by 7 bases; unmatched bases: 15. The germline CDR1 and CDR2 sequences are MNHEY and SMNVEV (reference sequence). The CDR3 consists of 17 residues. CDR3 in amino acids: CASIPLAGVFFENEQFF. The CDR3 DNA reads TGTGCCAGCATTCCACTAGCGGGGGTATTTTTCGAGAATGAGCAGTTCTTC.

The chain carries TRBV27 and TRBJ1-1; TRBD1 matches at 7 bases. Unmatched junction bases numbered 9, after V lost 5 bases and J lost 3 bases. From germline, CDR1 is MNHEY and CDR2 SMNVEV (reference sequence). This CDR3 region has 15 residues. DNA for the CDR3: TGTGCCAGCAGTCTACAACAGGGGCCGTACACTGAAGCTTTCTTT. Translating gives CASSLQQGPYTEAFF.

The chain recombines TRBV5-6 with TRBJ1-1, with TRBD1 identical over 9 bases. With 6 bases clipped from V and 5 bases from J, the junction kept 2 bases outside the gene matches. The length of the CDR3 is 12 residues. Looked up from germline, CDR1 is SGHDT and CDR2 is YYEEEE. CDR3 region: CASTGTGTEAFF. CDR3 DNA sequence: TGTGCCAGCACGGGGACAGGGACTGAAGCTTTCTTT.

With regard to this clone: Other DNA sequences in this specimen translate into the identical CDR3. This sequence joins TRBV28 and TRBJ2-7, with D unresolved. CDR3 length equals 12 residues. The V end lost 1 base, the J end lost 3 bases, and 4 bases lay between the germline ends. Germline CDR1 reads MDHEN; CDR2 reads SYDVKM. In DNA form, the CDR3 reads TGTGCCAGCAGTTTATTGGTCTACGAGCAGTACTTC. This encodes CASSLLVYEQYF.

The rearrangement uses TRBV11-2 and TRBJ2-7; a weak D match, TRBD2 (6 bases). V was pared by 3 bases and J by 6 bases, with 15 bases between. The length of the CDR3 is 14 residues. The germline gives CDR1 SGHAT, CDR2 FQNNGV. This CDR3 is CASSFGGIGFEQYF. The CDR3 DNA reads as TGTGCCAGCAGCTTCGGAGGGATAGGGTTCGAGCAGTACTTC.

The count of this clone is one. The chain carries TRBV10-3 and TRBJ2-5; TRBD2 is a possible D gene (6 bases). Trimming stripped 10 bases from V and 2 bases from J, with 14 bases between. Germline CDR1 and CDR2: ENHRY and SYGVKD. This CDR3 is 13 amino acids long. The DNA of the CDR3 is TGTGCCACACTTAGCGGACTACAAGAGACCCAGTACTTC. As protein: CATLSGLQETQYF.

The J gene is TRBJ2-7, the V gene TRBV27, with D tentatively TRBD1 (5 bases). V was cut by 2 bases and J by 4 bases, with 15 bases left in between. The CDR3 length is 15 residues. The germline V gene encodes CDR1 MNHEY and CDR2 SMNVEV (reference sequence). CDR3 loop: CASSLGPGLGYEQYF. DNA for the CDR3: TGTGCCAGCAGTTTAGGGCCAGGGTTAGGGTACGAGCAGTACTTC.

The gene calls are TRBV29-1 and TRBJ2-1; D is unclear. The CDR3 contains 13 residues. The V gene lost 2 bases and the J gene lost 5 bases, with 10 bases spanning the gap. The germline V gene has CDR1 SQVTM and CDR2 ANQGSEA. This CDR3 reads CSVEQVFNNEQFF. The CDR3 nucleotides are TGCAGCGTTGAACAGGTTTTTAACAATGAGCAGTTCTTC.

The chain combines TRBV6-1 with TRBJ2-7; perhaps TRBD1 as D (6 bases). The CDR3 covers 14 residues. With 3 bases removed from V and 3 bases from J, the gap between germline ends came to 12 bases. Germline CDR1 is MNHNS and CDR2 is SASEGT. The CDR3 loop is CASSDGTGHYEQYF. The DNA for the CDR3 is TGTGCCAGCAGTGACGGTACGGGACACTACGAGCAGTACTTC.

The chain joins TRBV7-2 to TRBJ2-1; D not resolved. CDR3 length: 13 residues. V lost 7 bases to trimming and J lost 9 bases, with 16 bases between them. CDR1 is SGHTA, CDR2 FQGNSA, per germline. Written as DNA, the CDR3 is TGTGCCAGCAATTATCCCCTAAGGAGTGAGCAGTTCTTC. Translated: CASNYPLRSEQFF.

In nucleotides, the CDR3 is TGTGCCAGCAGCGTCGGGGGCTTCACTGAAGCTTTCTTT. Translated: CASSVGGFTEAFF. The chain employs TRBV7-9 and TRBJ1-1; D possibly corresponds to TRBD1 (6 bases). Looked up from germline, CDR1 is SEHNR and CDR2 is FQNEAQ (reference sequence). The CDR3 is 13 amino acids. With 5 bases removed from V and 4 bases from J, the gap between germline ends came to 11 bases.

The J gene is TRBJ2-6, the V gene TRBV4-3; D may be TRBD1 or TRBD2 (5 bases each). This CDR3 spans 17 amino acids. CDR1 LGHNA and CDR2 YSLEER come from the germline V gene. V lost 2 bases and J 0 bases, leaving 11 bases between the germline ends. CDR3 DNA: TGCGCCAGCAGCCAATCAATAGGGACCTCTGGGGCCAACGTCCTGACTTTC. The encoded protein is CASSQSIGTSGANVLTF.

Note on this clone: The same CDR3 is also encoded by other DNA sequences in this sample. The chain carries TRBV9 and TRBJ2-7; D tentatively reads TRBD1 or TRBD2 (5 bases each). The V end was cut by 0 bases, the J end by 1 base, with 8 bases between. The CDR3 consists of 14 residues. The germline V gene has CDR1 SGDLS and CDR2 YYNGEE. The CDR3 loop reads CASSVVGESYEQYF. In DNA, the CDR3 is TGTGCCAGCAGCGTAGTGGGGGAGTCCTACGAGCAGTACTTC. Filled out from reference TRBV9 and TRBJ2-7, the complete variable domain reads DSGVTQTPKHLITATGQRVTLRCSPRSGDLSVYWYQQSLDQGLQFLIQYYNGEERAKGNILERFSAQQFPDLHSELNLSSLELGDSALYFCASSVVGESYEQYFGPGTRLTVT.

V usage is TRBV9 and J usage is TRBJ2-1; 9 bases agree with TRBD2. The J segment lost 7 bases and the V segment lost 4 bases, leaving 9 bases of the junction unmatched. This CDR3 has 15 residues. Germline assignment: CDR1 SGDLS and CDR2 YYNGEE. The CDR3 nucleotides read TGTGCCAGCAGCCCCGCGGGGGGGCTCGGGAATGAGCAGTTCTTC. This encodes CASSPAGGLGNEQFF.

The J gene is TRBJ2-7, the V gene TRBV28, with D maybe TRBD2 (6 bases). From germline, CDR1 is MDHEN and CDR2 SYDVKM. The V end was cut by 6 bases, the J end by 2 bases, with 11 bases between. The CDR3 runs 13 residues. CDR3 residues: CASRVGLTYEQYF. CDR3 in DNA: TGTGCCAGCAGGGTAGGACTAACCTACGAGCAGTACTTC. The full variable domain, in which reference TRBV28 and TRBJ2-7 provide the parts outside the CDR3, is DVKVTQSSRYLVKRTGEKVFLECVQDMDHENMFWYRQDPGLGLRLIYFSYDVKMKEKGDIPEGYSVSREKKERFSLILESASTNQTSMYLCASRVGLTYEQYFGPGTRLTVT.

In its sample, this clone was seen once. This chain links TRBV5-8 with TRBJ2-7; no clear D gene. Germline-derived CDR1 and CDR2 are SGHTS and YDEGEE. With 4 bases removed from V and 3 bases from J, the gap between germline ends came to 14 bases. The CDR3 sequence is 14 residues long. CDR3 sequence: CASSQRTGRYEQYF. In DNA, the CDR3 is TGTGCCAGCAGCCAACGGACCGGACGCTACGAGCAGTACTTC.

This clone occurred once. The V gene is TRBV28, the J gene TRBJ2-2; 10 nucleotides line up with TRBD2. CDR1 and CDR2 from the germline V gene are MDHEN and SYDVKM. The CDR3 is 16 residues long. V shed 1 base and J 7 bases; nucleotides not matched to a gene: 6. The CDR3 region is CASSLSLAGASGELFF. DNA of the CDR3: TGTGCCAGCAGTTTATCCCTAGCGGGAGCGAGCGGGGAGCTGTTTTTT.

The V call is TRBV28, the J call TRBJ2-7, with TRBD2 matching 10 bases. V was pared by 1 base and J by 7 bases, with 13 bases of the junction left unmatched. Per the germline V gene, CDR1 is MDHEN and CDR2 is SYDVKM. The CDR3 spans 17 residues. The CDR3 region is CASSLSPAGGPGLEQYF. CDR3 in DNA: TGTGCCAGCAGTTTATCCCCAGCGGGAGGGCCGGGTCTGGAGCAGTACTTC. Variable domain in full (rest from reference TRBV28 and TRBJ2-7): DVKVTQSSRYLVKRTGEKVFLECVQDMDHENMFWYRQDPGLGLRLIYFSYDVKMKEKGDIPEGYSVSREKKERFSLILESASTNQTSMYLCASSLSPAGGPGLEQYFGPGTRLTVT.